This TCR beta chain derives from a study of blood T cell repertoires in COVID-19. Across the whole study: From the United States, Italy and Spain came samples of acute and convalescent COVID-19.

Germline V lookup: CDR1 WNHNN, CDR2 SYGVQD (reference sequence). V was cut by 3 bases and J by 6 bases, with 12 bases left in between. This CDR3 has 14 residues. Assay: immunoSEQ multiplex PCR; the TCRdb copy retains only in-frame clones and omits some. Among tens of thousands of clones listed, about 88% were seen once. V gene TRBV10-1 combines with J gene TRBJ1-5; no clear D. This TCR derives from a woman aged 55-70 years with active COVID-19. The source material was peripheral blood. CDR3 loop: CASSEGRTGQPQHF. The CDR3 nucleotides are TGCGCCAGCAGTGAAGGCCGTACGGGTCAGCCCCAGCATTTT.